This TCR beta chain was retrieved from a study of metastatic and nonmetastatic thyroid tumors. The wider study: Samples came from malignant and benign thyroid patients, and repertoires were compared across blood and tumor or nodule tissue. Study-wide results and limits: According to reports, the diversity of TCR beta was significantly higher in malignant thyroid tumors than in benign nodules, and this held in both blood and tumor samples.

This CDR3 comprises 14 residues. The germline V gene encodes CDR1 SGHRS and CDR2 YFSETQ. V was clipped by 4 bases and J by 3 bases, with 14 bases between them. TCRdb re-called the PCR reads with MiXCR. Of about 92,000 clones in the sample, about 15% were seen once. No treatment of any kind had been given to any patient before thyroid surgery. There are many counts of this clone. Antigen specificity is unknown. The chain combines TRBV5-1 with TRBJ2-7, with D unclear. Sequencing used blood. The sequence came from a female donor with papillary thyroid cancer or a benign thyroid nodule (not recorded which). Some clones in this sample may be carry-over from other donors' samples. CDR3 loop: CASSLQGGDYEQYF. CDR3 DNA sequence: TGCGCCAGCAGCCTCCAAGGTGGGGACTACGAGCAGTACTTC.